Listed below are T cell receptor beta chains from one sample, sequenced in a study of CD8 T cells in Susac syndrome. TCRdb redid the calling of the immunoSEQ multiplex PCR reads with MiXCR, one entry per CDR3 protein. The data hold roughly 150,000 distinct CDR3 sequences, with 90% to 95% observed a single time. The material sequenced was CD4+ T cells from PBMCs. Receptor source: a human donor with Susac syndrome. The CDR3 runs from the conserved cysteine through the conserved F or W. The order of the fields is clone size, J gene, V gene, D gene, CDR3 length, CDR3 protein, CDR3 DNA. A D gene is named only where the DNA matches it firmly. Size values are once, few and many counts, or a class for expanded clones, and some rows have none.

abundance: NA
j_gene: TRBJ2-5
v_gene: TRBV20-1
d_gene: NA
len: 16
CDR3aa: CSARDPGWGLQETQYF
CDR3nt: TGCAGTGCTAGAGATCCTGGGTGGGGACTCCAAGAGACCCAGTACTTC

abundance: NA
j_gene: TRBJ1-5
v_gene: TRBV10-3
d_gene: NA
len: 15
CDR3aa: CAISESAGPGQPQHF
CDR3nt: TGTGCCATCAGTGAGTCGGCAGGGCCGGGTCAGCCCCAGCATTTT

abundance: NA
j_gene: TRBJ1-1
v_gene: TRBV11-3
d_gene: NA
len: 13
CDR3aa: CASSLGADTEAFF
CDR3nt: TGTGCCAGCAGCTTAGGCGCAGACACTGAAGCTTTCTTT

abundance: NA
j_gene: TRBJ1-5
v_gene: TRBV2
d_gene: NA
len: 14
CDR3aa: CASSEPVSDQPQHF
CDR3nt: TGTGCCAGCAGTGAACCAGTATCGGATCAGCCCCAGCATTTT

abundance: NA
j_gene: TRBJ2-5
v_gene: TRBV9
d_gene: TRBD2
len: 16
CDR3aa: CASSGTSGRSKETQYF
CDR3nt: TGTGCCAGCAGCGGGACTAGCGGACGATCGAAGGAGACCCAGTACTTC

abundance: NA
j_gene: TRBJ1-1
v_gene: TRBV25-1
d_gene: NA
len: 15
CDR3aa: CASSEPGRMNTEAFF
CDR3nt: TGTGCCAGCAGTGAGCCGGGACGGATGAACACTGAAGCTTTCTTT

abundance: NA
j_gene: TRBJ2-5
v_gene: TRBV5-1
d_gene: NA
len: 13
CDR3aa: CASSPYTGETQYF
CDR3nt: TGCGCCAGCAGCCCCTATACGGGAGAGACCCAGTACTTC

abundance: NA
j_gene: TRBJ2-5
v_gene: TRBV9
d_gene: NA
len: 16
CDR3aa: CASSPTPGGVQETQYF
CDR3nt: TGTGCCAGCAGCCCCACCCCCGGCGGGGTACAAGAGACCCAGTACTTC

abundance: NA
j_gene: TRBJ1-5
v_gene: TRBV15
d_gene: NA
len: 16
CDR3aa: CATSGGERRGNQPQHF
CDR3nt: TGTGCCACCAGCGGAGGCGAACGGCGCGGGAATCAGCCCCAGCATTTT

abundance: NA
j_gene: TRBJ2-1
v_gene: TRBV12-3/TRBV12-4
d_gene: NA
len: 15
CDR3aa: CASSPERPGANEQFF
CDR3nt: TGTGCCAGCAGTCCCGAAAGGCCGGGGGCGAATGAGCAGTTCTTC

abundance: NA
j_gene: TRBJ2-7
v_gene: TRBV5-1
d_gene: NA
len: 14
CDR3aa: CASSFAGVAYEQYF
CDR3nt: TGCGCCAGCAGCTTCGCAGGGGTCGCGTACGAGCAGTACTTC

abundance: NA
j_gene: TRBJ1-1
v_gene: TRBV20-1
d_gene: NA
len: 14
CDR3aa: CSARDRRGGTEAFF
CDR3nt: TGCAGTGCTAGAGATCGGAGGGGTGGGACTGAAGCTTTCTTT

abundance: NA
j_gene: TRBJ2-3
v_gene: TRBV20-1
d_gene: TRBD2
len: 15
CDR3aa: CSATSRGGRADTQYF
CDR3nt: TGCAGTGCTACGTCCCGGGGGGGGCGGGCGGATACGCAGTATTTT

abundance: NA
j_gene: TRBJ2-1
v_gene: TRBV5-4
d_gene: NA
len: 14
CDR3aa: CASSSPRGDNEQFF
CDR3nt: TGTGCCAGCAGCTCCCCAAGGGGGGACAATGAGCAGTTCTTC

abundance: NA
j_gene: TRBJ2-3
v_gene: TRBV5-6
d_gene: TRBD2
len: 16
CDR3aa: CASSLWTSGHTDTQYF
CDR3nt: TGTGCCAGCAGCCTTTGGACTAGCGGACACACAGATACGCAGTATTTT

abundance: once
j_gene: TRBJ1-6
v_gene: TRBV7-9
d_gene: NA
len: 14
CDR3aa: CASSSEGLGAPLHF
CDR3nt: TGTGCCAGCAGCTCCGAGGGGCTAGGAGCACCCCTCCACTTT

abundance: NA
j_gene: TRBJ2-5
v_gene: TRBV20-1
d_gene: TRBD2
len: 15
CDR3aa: CSARRLAGGKETQYF
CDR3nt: TGCAGTGCCCGCCGCCTAGCGGGGGGTAAAGAGACCCAGTACTTC

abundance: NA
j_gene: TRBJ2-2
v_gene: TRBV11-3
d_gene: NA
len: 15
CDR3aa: CASSSAGAETGELFF
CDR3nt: TGTGCCAGCAGCTCCGCGGGGGCGGAAACCGGGGAGCTGTTTTTT

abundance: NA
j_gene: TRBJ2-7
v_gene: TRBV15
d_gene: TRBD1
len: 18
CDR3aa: CATSREGIRDRGTYEQYF
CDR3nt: TGTGCCACCAGCAGAGAGGGGATCCGGGACAGGGGAACCTACGAGCAGTACTTC

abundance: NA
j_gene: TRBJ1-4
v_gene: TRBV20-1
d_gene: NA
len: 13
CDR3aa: CSAELRGNEKLFF
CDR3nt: TGCAGTGCTGAACTCCGGGGGAATGAAAAACTGTTTTTT

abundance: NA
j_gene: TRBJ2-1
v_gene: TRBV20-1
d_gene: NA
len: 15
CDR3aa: CSAGTYPGRFNEQFF
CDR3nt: TGCAGTGCTGGGACCTACCCCGGGCGGTTCAATGAGCAGTTCTTC

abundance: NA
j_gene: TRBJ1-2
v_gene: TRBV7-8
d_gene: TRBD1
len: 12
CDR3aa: CASSNQGEGYTF
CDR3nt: TGTGCCAGCAGCAACCAGGGGGAAGGCTACACCTTC

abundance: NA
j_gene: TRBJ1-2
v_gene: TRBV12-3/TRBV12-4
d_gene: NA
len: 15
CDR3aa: CASSTASRMGYGYTF
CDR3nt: TGTGCCAGCAGTACCGCCTCTCGCATGGGCTATGGCTACACCTTC

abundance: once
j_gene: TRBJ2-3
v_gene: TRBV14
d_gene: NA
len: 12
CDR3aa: CASSQGLGTQYF
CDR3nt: TGTGCCAGCAGCCAAGGGCTGGGTACGCAGTATTTT

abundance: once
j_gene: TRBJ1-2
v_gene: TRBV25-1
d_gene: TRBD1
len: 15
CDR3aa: CASSDPGQGAYGYTF
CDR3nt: TGTGCCAGCAGTGACCCCGGACAGGGGGCCTATGGCTACACCTTC

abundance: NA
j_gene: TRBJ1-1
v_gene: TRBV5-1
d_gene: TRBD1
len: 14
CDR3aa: CASTGDRASPEAFF
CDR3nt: TGCGCCAGCACGGGGGACAGGGCTTCGCCTGAAGCTTTCTTT

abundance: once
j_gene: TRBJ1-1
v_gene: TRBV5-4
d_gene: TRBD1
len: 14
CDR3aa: CASSGGRGGTEAFF
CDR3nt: TGTGCCAGCAGCGGGGGCAGGGGGGGGACTGAAGCTTTCTTT

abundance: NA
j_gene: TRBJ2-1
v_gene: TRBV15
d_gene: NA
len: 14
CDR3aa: CATSRDGPPDEQFF
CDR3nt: TGTGCCACCAGCAGAGATGGACCGCCCGATGAGCAGTTCTTC

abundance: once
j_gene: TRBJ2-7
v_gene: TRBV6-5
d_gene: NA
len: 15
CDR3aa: CASSYRTGGPYEQYF
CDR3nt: TGTGCCAGCAGTTACCGAACCGGGGGTCCCTACGAGCAGTACTTC

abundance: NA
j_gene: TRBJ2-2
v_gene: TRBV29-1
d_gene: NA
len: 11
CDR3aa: CSFAGTGELFF
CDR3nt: TGCAGCTTTGCCGGGACCGGGGAGCTGTTTTTT

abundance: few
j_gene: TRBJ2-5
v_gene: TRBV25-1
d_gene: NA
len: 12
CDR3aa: CASSVWGETQYF
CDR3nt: TGTGCCAGCAGTGTGTGGGGAGAGACCCAGTACTTC

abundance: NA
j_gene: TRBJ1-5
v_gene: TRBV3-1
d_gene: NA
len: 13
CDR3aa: CASSQEGNQPQHF
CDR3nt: TGTGCCAGCAGCCAAGAAGGCAATCAGCCCCAGCATTTT

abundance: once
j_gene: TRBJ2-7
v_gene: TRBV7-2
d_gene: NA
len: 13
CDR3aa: CASRNRVAYEQYF
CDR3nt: TGTGCCAGCAGAAACAGGGTTGCCTACGAGCAGTACTTC

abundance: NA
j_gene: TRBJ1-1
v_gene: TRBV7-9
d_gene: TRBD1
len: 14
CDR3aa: CASSRDRDGTEAFF
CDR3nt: TGTGCCAGCAGCCGAGACAGGGACGGCACTGAAGCTTTCTTT

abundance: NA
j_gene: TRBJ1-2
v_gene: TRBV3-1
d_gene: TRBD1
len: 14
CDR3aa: CASSPDRTGTGYTF
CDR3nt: TGTGCCAGCAGCCCAGACAGGACAGGGACCGGCTACACCTTC

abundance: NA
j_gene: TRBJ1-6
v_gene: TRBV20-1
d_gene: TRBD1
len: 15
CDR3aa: CSATQGSSYNSPLHF
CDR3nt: TGCAGTGCTACACAGGGGAGCTCCTATAATTCACCCCTCCACTTT

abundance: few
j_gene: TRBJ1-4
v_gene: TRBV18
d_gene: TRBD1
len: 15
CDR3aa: CASSPPGQGQEKLFF
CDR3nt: TGTGCCAGCTCACCACCGGGACAGGGTCAAGAAAAACTGTTTTTT

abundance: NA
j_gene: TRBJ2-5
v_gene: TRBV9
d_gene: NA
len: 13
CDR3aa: CASSPVPQETQYF
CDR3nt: TGTGCCAGCAGCCCTGTCCCCCAAGAGACCCAGTACTTC

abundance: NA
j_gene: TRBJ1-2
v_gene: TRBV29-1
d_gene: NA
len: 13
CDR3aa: CSVGTLNNYGYTF
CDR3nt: TGCAGCGTTGGGACTCTCAATAACTATGGCTACACCTTC

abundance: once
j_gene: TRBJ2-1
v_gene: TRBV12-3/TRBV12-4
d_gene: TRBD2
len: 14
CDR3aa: CASSLSGLYNEQFF
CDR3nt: TGTGCCAGCAGTTTGTCGGGACTATACAATGAGCAGTTCTTC

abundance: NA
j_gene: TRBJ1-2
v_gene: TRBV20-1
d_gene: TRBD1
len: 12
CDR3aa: CSAQGQSYGYTF
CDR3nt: TGCAGTGCCCAGGGACAGTCCTATGGCTACACCTTC

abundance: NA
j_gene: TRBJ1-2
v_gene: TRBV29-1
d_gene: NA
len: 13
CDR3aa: CSVAAGQGYGYTF
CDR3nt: TGCAGCGTTGCTGCGGGGCAAGGCTATGGCTACACCTTC